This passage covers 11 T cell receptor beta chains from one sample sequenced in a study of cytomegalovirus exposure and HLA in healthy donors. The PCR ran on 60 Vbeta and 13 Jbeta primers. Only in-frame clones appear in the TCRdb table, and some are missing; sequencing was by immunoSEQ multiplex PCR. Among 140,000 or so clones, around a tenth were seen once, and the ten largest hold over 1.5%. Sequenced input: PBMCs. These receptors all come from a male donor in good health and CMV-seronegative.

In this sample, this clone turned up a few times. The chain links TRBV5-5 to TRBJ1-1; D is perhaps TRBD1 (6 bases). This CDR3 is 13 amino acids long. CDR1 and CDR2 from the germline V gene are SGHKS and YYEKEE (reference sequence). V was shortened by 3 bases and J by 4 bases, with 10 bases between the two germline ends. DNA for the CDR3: TGTGCCAGCAGCTACGAACAGGGCACTGAAGCTTTCTTT. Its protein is CASSYEQGTEAFF.

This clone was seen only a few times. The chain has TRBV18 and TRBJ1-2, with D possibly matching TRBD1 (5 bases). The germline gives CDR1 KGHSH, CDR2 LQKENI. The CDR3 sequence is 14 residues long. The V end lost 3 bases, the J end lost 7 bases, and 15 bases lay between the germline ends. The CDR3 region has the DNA TGTGCCAGCTCACCCCAGGGTCGGGTCCTTGGCTACACCTTC. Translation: CASSPQGRVLGYTF.

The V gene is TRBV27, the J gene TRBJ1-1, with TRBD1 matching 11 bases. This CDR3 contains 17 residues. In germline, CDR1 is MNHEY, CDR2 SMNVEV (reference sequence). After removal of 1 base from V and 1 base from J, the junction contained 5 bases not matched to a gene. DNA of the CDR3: TGTGCCAGCAGTTTATGGACAGGGGGCCAGGGGAACACTGAAGCTTTCTTT. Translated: CASSLWTGGQGNTEAFF.

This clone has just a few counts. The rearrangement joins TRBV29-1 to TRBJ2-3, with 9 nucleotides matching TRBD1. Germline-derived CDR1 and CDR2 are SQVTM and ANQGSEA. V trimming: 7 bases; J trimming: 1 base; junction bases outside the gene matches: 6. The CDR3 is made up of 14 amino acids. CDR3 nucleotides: TGCAGCGCAGTACAGGGGGCCCGCACAGATACGCAGTATTTT. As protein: CSAVQGARTDTQYF.

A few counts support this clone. In DNA form, the CDR3 reads TGTGCCAGCGGATTAGCGTCCTACACAGATACGCAGTATTTT. This encodes CASGLASYTDTQYF. The V call is TRBV2, the J call TRBJ2-3; D may be TRBD2 (5 bases). Deletions cut 8 bases from V and 2 bases from J, with 14 bases between. CDR1 is SNHLY and CDR2 is FYNNEI in the germline V gene. The CDR3 loop spans 14 amino acids.

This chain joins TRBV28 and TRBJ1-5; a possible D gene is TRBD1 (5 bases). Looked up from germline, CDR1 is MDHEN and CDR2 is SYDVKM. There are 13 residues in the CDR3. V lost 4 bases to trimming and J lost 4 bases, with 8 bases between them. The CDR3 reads CASSSTANQPQHF. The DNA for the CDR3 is TGTGCCAGCAGTTCGACAGCTAATCAGCCCCAGCATTTT.

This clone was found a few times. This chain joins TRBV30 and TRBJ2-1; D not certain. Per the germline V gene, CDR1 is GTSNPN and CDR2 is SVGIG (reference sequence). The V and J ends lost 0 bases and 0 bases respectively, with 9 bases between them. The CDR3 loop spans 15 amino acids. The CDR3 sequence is CAWSVFTSSYNEQFF. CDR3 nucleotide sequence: TGTGCCTGGAGTGTATTCACAAGCTCCTACAATGAGCAGTTCTTC.

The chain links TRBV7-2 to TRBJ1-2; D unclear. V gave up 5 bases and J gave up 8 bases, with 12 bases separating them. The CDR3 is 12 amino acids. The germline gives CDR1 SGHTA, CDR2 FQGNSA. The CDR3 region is CASSSLVSGYTF. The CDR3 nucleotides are TGTGCCAGCAGCAGCCTAGTAAGCGGCTACACCTTC.

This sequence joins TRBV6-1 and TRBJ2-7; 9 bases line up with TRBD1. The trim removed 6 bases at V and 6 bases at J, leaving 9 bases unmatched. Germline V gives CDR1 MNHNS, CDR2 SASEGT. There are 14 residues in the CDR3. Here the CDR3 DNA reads TGTGCCAGCAGGAAGGGACAGGGCGCGCTCGAGCAGTACTTC. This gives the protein CASRKGQGALEQYF.

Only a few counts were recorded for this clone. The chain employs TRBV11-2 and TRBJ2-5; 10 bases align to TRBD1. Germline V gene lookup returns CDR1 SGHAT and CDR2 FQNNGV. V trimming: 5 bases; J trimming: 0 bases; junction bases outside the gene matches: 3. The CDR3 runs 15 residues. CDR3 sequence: CASSEDRGDQETQYF. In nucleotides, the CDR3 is TGTGCCAGCAGCGAGGACAGGGGGGACCAAGAGACCCAGTACTTC.

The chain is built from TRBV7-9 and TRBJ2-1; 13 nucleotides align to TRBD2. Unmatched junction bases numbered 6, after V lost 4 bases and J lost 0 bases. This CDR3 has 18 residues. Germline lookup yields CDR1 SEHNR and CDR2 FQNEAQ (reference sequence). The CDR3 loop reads CASSYGTSGISSYNEQFF. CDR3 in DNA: TGTGCCAGCAGCTACGGGACTAGCGGGATAAGCTCCTACAATGAGCAGTTCTTC.